The 32 T cell receptor beta chains below were found in one sample sequenced in a study of identical twins (dated by TCRdb to 2015 to 2016). The method behind the library was 5' RACE. The data were produced on an Illumina HiSeq 2000. In TCRdb, the public reads were trimmed at Q25 with fastp and aligned with MiXCR, with productive beta chains retained. Every distinct CDR3 protein forms one entry, paired with its most common genes and DNA. Present in this sample are around 960,000 distinct CDR3 sequences, more than 9% of which were seen just once. Roughly 1.6% of the sample comes from the top ten. These data are also associated with another study on yellow fever vaccine responses in identical twins.

The sample was PBMCs. These receptors originate from a woman between 18 and 29 years old in good health.

In the case of this clonotype: A junction end diverges from the germline sequence, so it may reflect a read error. The V and J genes are TRBV10-3 and TRBJ2-7; D perhaps matches TRBD1 (9 bases). The CDR3 contains 16 residues. Per germline, CDR1 ENHRY and CDR2 SYGVKD. CDR3: CAISDRGGQGTYGQYF. The DNA for the CDR3 is TGTGCCATCAGTGATCGGGGGGGACAGGGCACCTACGGGCAGTACTTC.

This clonotype has a handful of counts. V usage is TRBV29-1 and J usage is TRBJ1-2; TRBD1 is a possible D gene (5 bases). There are 12 residues in the CDR3. Looked up from germline, CDR1 is SQVTM and CDR2 is ANQGSEA. The germline V and J ends were trimmed by 6 bases and 4 bases, with 12 bases remaining between them. The CDR3 loop is CSVDDSAYGYTF. In DNA, the CDR3 is TGCAGCGTCGACGACAGTGCCTATGGCTACACCTTC.

The chain links TRBV10-3 to TRBJ2-5; D remains unclear. V was trimmed by 0 bases and J by 2 bases, leaving 7 bases between them. The germline CDR1 and CDR2 sequences are ENHRY and SYGVKD. The CDR3 spans 14 residues. CDR3 sequence reads: CAISESYSQETQYF. CDR3 coding DNA: TGTGCCATCAGTGAGTCGTACAGTCAAGAGACCCAGTACTTC.

This clonotype appeared a few times. The chain couples TRBV6-5 to TRBJ1-2, with 8 nucleotides matching TRBD1. CDR1 is MNHEY, CDR2 SVGAGI, per germline. V dropped 4 bases and J dropped 4; count of bases not matched to a gene: 5. The CDR3 totals 14 residues. CDR3 in DNA: TGTGCCAGCAGTTTGACAGGGGTTGGCTATGGCTACACCTTC. This translates into CASSLTGVGYGYTF.

Many counts were recorded for this clonotype. The V call is TRBV29-1, the J call TRBJ1-1; D uncertain. Germline V gene lookup returns CDR1 SQVTM and CDR2 ANQGSEA. The V gene lost 6 bases and the J gene lost 4 bases, with 12 bases spanning the gap. The CDR3 has 12 residues. As DNA, the CDR3 is TGCAGCGTCCTCAAGACCGGCACTGAAGCTTTCTTT. Its translation: CSVLKTGTEAFF.

This clonotype came up a few times. The gene calls are TRBV18 and TRBJ2-3; D is unclear. The germline CDR1 and CDR2 sequences are KGHSH and LQKENI. This CDR3 region has 15 residues. V lost 5 bases and J lost 3, with 15 bases in between. The CDR3 nucleotides read TGTGCCAGCTCATCCTTTGCATCCGGGACAGATACGCAGTATTTT. Protein: CASSSFASGTDTQYF. Combining the CDR3 with reference TRBV18 and TRBJ2-3 gives the whole variable domain NAGVMQNPRHLVRRRGQEARLRCSPMKGHSHVYWYRQLPEEGLKFMVYLQKENIIDESGMPKERFSAEFPKEGPSILRIQQVVRGDSAAYFCASSSFASGTDTQYFGPGTRLTVL.

In its sample, this clonotype was seen many times. V and J are TRBV20-1 and TRBJ1-1, with a weak D call TRBD1 (5 bases). Looked up from germline, CDR1 is DFQATT and CDR2 is SNEGSKA (reference sequence). The CDR3 consists of 14 residues. Trimming left V 1 base short and J 1 base short, with 10 bases between. CDR3 sequence reads: CSARVRGGNTEAFF. Written as DNA, the CDR3 is TGCAGTGCTAGAGTCCGCGGGGGGAACACTGAAGCTTTCTTT.

This rearrangement joins TRBV20-1 to TRBJ1-5, with a possible D match to TRBD1 (5 bases). The V end was cut by 3 bases, the J end by 3 bases, with 9 bases between. Germline CDR1 is DFQATT and CDR2 is SNEGSKA (reference sequence). The CDR3 is 13 amino acids. The DNA of the CDR3 is TGCAGTGCTAGTGGGGGGATCAATCAGCCCCAGCATTTT. Its protein product is CSASGGINQPQHF.

V usage is TRBV10-3 and J usage is TRBJ2-5, with a possible D match to TRBD2 (5 bases). This CDR3 region has 14 residues. Trimming pared 2 bases from V and 1 base from J, leaving 8 bases between. Germline V CDR1 and CDR2: ENHRY, SYGVKD. The CDR3 loop reads CAISEISGQETQYF. CDR3 coding DNA: TGTGCCATCAGTGAGATAAGCGGCCAAGAGACCCAGTACTTC.

V and J are TRBV5-1 and TRBJ2-3, with TRBD2 as a possible D gene (6 bases). The CDR3 covers 13 residues. The V end lost 7 bases, the J end lost 0 bases, and 9 bases lay between the germline ends. Germline assignment: CDR1 SGHRS and CDR2 YFSETQ. CDR3 nucleotide sequence: TGCGCCAGCGGTAGCGGTAGCACAGATACGCAGTATTTT. Protein sequence: CASGSGSTDTQYF.

The sample holds a few counts of this clonotype. V is TRBV19 and J is TRBJ2-2, with 7 bases that match TRBD1. The CDR3 has 15 amino acids. With 7 bases clipped from V and 5 bases from J, the junction kept 10 bases outside the gene matches. The V gene's germline CDR1 is LNHDA and CDR2 SQIVND (reference sequence). As DNA, the CDR3 is TGTGCCAGTAATAACGACAGGGCTACGACCGGGGAGCTGTTTTTT. It yields the protein CASNNDRATTGELFF.

This chain uses TRBV5-1 with TRBJ1-1; no firm D call. The CDR3 covers 20 residues. V lost 1 base, J lost 0 bases, and 25 bases lay in between. Germline V gives CDR1 SGHRS, CDR2 YFSETQ. The CDR3 DNA follows: TGCGCCAGCAGCTTGACTCTCGCGTGGAACGGCAATATAATGAACACTGAAGCTTTCTTT. Residues: CASSLTLAWNGNIMNTEAFF.

The chain uses TRBV27 and TRBJ2-1; D unresolved. Germline loops: CDR1 MNHEY, CDR2 SMNVEV (reference sequence). Trimming stripped 5 bases from V and 6 bases from J, with 14 bases between. This CDR3 is 14 amino acids long. CDR3 in amino acids: CASSPYSGANEQFF. CDR3 DNA sequence: TGTGCCAGCAGTCCCTACAGTGGCGCCAATGAGCAGTTCTTC.

The chain uses TRBV12-3 or TRBV12-4 and TRBJ2-5; the D is unclear. The CDR3 is 13 residues long. Trimming removed 8 bases from V and 2 bases from J, with 12 bases in between. The CDR3 bases are TGTGCCAGCGCCCCATGGGGTCAAGAGACCCAGTACTTC. Translating it yields CASAPWGQETQYF.

This clonotype was observed a handful of times. The chain's CDR3 is CASSQEEGLSSYNEQFF. In DNA, the CDR3 is TGCGCCAGCAGCCAAGAGGAGGGACTTAGCTCCTACAATGAGCAGTTCTTC. The chain couples TRBV4-1 to TRBJ2-1, with D possibly matching TRBD2 (6 bases). V was pared by 0 bases and J by 0 bases, with 12 bases between. Germline lookup yields CDR1 MGHRA and CDR2 YSYEKL. This CDR3 has 17 residues.

Many counts were recorded for this clonotype. V is TRBV5-1 and J is TRBJ1-1; a possible D gene is TRBD1 (5 bases). The CDR3 extends over 14 amino acids. Trimming left V 5 bases short and J 3 bases short, with 14 bases between. Germline V CDR1 and CDR2: SGHRS, YFSETQ. DNA of the CDR3: TGCGCCAGCAGTCCTGGCGGGGCTGACACTGAAGCTTTCTTT. Protein product: CASSPGGADTEAFF.

This clonotype was seen more than once but under ten times. The chain has TRBV15 and TRBJ1-2; no clear D gene. V lost 0 bases, J lost 5 bases, and 7 bases lay in between. This CDR3 region has 13 residues. CDR1 is LNHNV, CDR2 YYDKDF, per germline (reference sequence). In DNA, the CDR3 is TGTGCCACCAGCAGAGATGTGGGTTATGGCTACACCTTC. The encoded protein is CATSRDVGYGYTF. The variable domain in full, completed from reference TRBV15 and TRBJ1-2, reads DAMVIQNPRYQVTQFGKPVTLSCSQTLNHNVMYWYQQKSSQAPKLLFHYYDKDFNNEADTPDNFQSRRPNTSFCFLDIRSPGLGDTAMYLCATSRDVGYGYTFGSGTRLTVV.

This clonotype was picked up many times. J is TRBJ2-2 and V is TRBV5-1; 7 bases agree with TRBD2. This CDR3 comprises 15 residues. Germline assignment: CDR1 SGHRS and CDR2 YFSETQ. Unmatched junction bases numbered 8, after V lost 4 bases and J lost 5 bases. The CDR3 is CASSKQLAQTGELFF. The CDR3 DNA reads as TGCGCCAGCAGCAAACAACTAGCGCAAACCGGGGAGCTGTTTTTT.

The chain joins TRBV28 to TRBJ2-7, with 14 bases identical to TRBD2. This CDR3 contains 15 residues. The germline V gene has CDR1 MDHEN and CDR2 SYDVKM. Trimming at V came to 4 bases and at J to 6 bases, leaving 5 bases not matched to a gene. The CDR3 sequence is CASSSAGTSGGEQYV. DNA of the CDR3: TGTGCCAGCAGTTCAGCCGGGACTAGCGGGGGCGAGCAGTACGTC.

There are a few counts of this clonotype. This sequence joins TRBV6-1 and TRBJ1-5, with D perhaps TRBD1 (6 bases). The CDR3 runs to 14 residues. The germline CDR1 and CDR2 sequences are MNHNS and SASEGT. V dropped 8 bases and J dropped 1 base, with 12 bases sitting between them. CDR3 loop: CASRGGQSNQPQHF. The CDR3 region has the DNA TGTGCCAGCCGGGGAGGACAGAGCAATCAGCCCCAGCATTTT.

This clonotype has a count of ten or more. V and J are TRBV15 and TRBJ2-7; 7 bases align to TRBD2. Trimming removed 4 bases from V and 4 bases from J; junction bases left unmatched: 7. The CDR3 extends over 14 amino acids. Germline assignment: CDR1 LNHNV and CDR2 YYDKDF (reference sequence). The CDR3 sequence is CATSNGAGEYEQYF. The CDR3 region has the DNA TGTGCCACCAGCAATGGGGCGGGAGAATACGAGCAGTACTTC.

The chain has TRBV10-3 and TRBJ2-5; D is perhaps TRBD1 or TRBD2 (5 bases each). The germline V gene has CDR1 ENHRY and CDR2 SYGVKD. The CDR3 totals 12 residues. With 10 bases removed from V and 2 bases from J, the gap between germline ends came to 11 bases. CDR3 in amino acids: CATWDGQETQYF. CDR3 bases: TGTGCCACCTGGGACGGTCAAGAGACCCAGTACTTC.

The V gene is TRBV7-2, the J gene TRBJ2-5, with 7 positions matching TRBD2. After removal of 1 base from V and 7 bases from J, the junction contained 6 bases not matched to a gene. The CDR3 has 14 residues. CDR1 is SGHTA and CDR2 is FQGNSA in the germline V gene. CDR3 bases: TGTGCCAGCAGCTTAGGTATTCGCGGGAGGACCCAGTACTTC. Amino acid sequence: CASSLGIRGRTQYF.

This clonotype was counted between two and nine times. The chain employs TRBV20-1 and TRBJ2-5, with TRBD2 matching over 7 bases. Germline trimming cut 1 base from V and 5 bases from J; bases unmatched to any gene: 7. The CDR3 consists of 14 residues. Germline CDR1 and CDR2: DFQATT and SNEGSKA (reference sequence). CDR3 amino acids: CSARVYGGGETQYF. Written as DNA, the CDR3 is TGCAGTGCTAGAGTGTATGGGGGAGGGGAGACCCAGTACTTC.

The CDR3 nucleotides read TGTGCCAGCAGCTTAGGGGACAGTAACCAAGAGACCCAGTACTTC. Translation gives CASSLGDSNQETQYF. The chain couples TRBV7-9 to TRBJ2-5; 7 nucleotides agree with TRBD1. CDR3 length: 15 residues. V gave up 1 base and J gave up 0 bases; unmatched junction bases: 2. In germline, CDR1 is SEHNR, CDR2 FQNEAQ (reference sequence).

Remarks on this clonotype: At one end, the junction sequence differs from germline, possibly due to a read error. This chain links TRBV2 with TRBJ2-3; tentatively, D is TRBD1 or TRBD2 (5 bases each). CDR1 SNHLY and CDR2 FYNNEI come from the germline V gene. The CDR3 loop spans 10 amino acids. Written as DNA, the CDR3 is TGTGCCAGCAGTGAAGGGGACCCAGATTTT. It encodes CASSEGDPDF.

The sample holds a few counts of this clonotype. J is TRBJ2-3 and V is TRBV5-1; 11 bases map to TRBD2. CDR1 and CDR2 (germline): SGHRS, YFSETQ. The CDR3 is 16 amino acids. V lost 4 bases, J lost 1 base, and 5 bases stayed unmatched. The CDR3 DNA is TGCGCCAGCAGCAAACTGACTAGCGGGGGCACAGATACGCAGTATTTT. Protein sequence: CASSKLTSGGTDTQYF.

There are a few counts of this clonotype. The chain has TRBV20-1 and TRBJ2-5; the D gene is possibly TRBD2 (6 bases). The CDR3 is 15 residues long. Germline CDR1 DFQATT, CDR2 SNEGSKA (reference sequence). With 6 bases removed from V and 2 bases from J, the gap between germline ends came to 19 bases. The CDR3 spells CSALAGSGPQETQYF. The CDR3 nucleotides are TGCAGTGCCCTTGCGGGTAGCGGACCGCAAGAGACCCAGTACTTC.

V is TRBV6-2 or TRBV6-3 and J is TRBJ2-1; 8 nucleotides line up with TRBD2. Germline V lookup: CDR1 MNHEY, CDR2 SVGEGT. The CDR3 is made up of 15 amino acids. The V gene end was trimmed by 6 bases and the J gene end by 0 bases; junction bases not matched to a gene: 4. The CDR3 here is CASRPGGTSYNEQFF. The CDR3 bases are TGTGCCAGCAGGCCGGGGGGGACCTCCTACAATGAGCAGTTCTTC.

J is TRBJ2-7 and V is TRBV28; 9 bases are a match to TRBD2. Germline assignment: CDR1 MDHEN and CDR2 SYDVKM. Trimming removed 2 bases from V and 0 bases from J; junction bases left unmatched: 5. This CDR3 region has 16 residues. The CDR3 loop is CASSLHSGSLSYEQYF. CDR3 in DNA: TGTGCCAGCAGTTTACATAGCGGGAGTCTCTCCTACGAGCAGTACTTC. The whole variable domain, filled in from reference TRBV28 and TRBJ2-7, reads DVKVTQSSRYLVKRTGEKVFLECVQDMDHENMFWYRQDPGLGLRLIYFSYDVKMKEKGDIPEGYSVSREKKERFSLILESASTNQTSMYLCASSLHSGSLSYEQYFGPGTRLTVT.

The sample holds a few counts of this clonotype. The rearrangement uses TRBV4-2 and TRBJ1-1; D is undetermined. The germline V gene encodes CDR1 LGHNA and CDR2 YNFKEQ. The CDR3 runs 15 residues. Trimming left V 0 bases short and J 8 bases short, with 16 bases between. CDR3 loop: CASSQDLSRPVEAFF. CDR3 DNA sequence: TGTGCCAGCAGCCAAGATTTAAGTCGCCCGGTCGAAGCTTTCTTT.

The chain joins TRBV20-1 to TRBJ2-1, with D perhaps being TRBD1 or TRBD2 (5 bases each). The germline CDR1 and CDR2 sequences are DFQATT and SNEGSKA (reference sequence). This CDR3 is built from 12 residues. Trimming removed 6 bases from V and 8 bases from J, with 14 bases in between. The CDR3 DNA is TGCAGTGCAACCTATCGGGGCGATGAGCAGTTCTTC. It encodes CSATYRGDEQFF.